Listed below are T cell receptor beta chains from one sample, sequenced in a study of cytomegalovirus exposure and HLA in healthy donors. Generated by immunoSEQ multiplex PCR, the TCRdb table keeps only in-frame clones and is missing some. The sample includes 100,000 to 150,000 clones, about 87% of them seen just once. The specimen sequenced was PBMCs. The origin of the receptors is a young woman in good health and CMV-seronegative. Both conserved end residues are part of each CDR3. D genes are given only for firm matches. Part of the rows lack a size; the others show once, few, many or a class for expanded clones.

-	TRBV19	TRBJ2-2	16	TRBD2	TGTGCCAGTAGTATGGGACTAGCGGGGAGTTCCGGGGAGCTGTTTTTT	CASSMGLAGSSGELFF
once	TRBV6-6	TRBJ1-2	15	TRBD1	TGTGCCAGCAGTCCCGGACAGGCGGGGCTCGGGGGCTACACCTTC	CASSPGQAGLGGYTF
-	TRBV18	TRBJ1-2	13	-	TGTGCCAGCTCTCAGACAGAGGACTATGGCTACACCTTC	CASSQTEDYGYTF
-	TRBV25-1	TRBJ1-4	14	-	TGTGCCAGCAGTGACAGTTTGACTAATGAAAAACTGTTTTTT	CASSDSLTNEKLFF
once	TRBV6-1	TRBJ1-1	15	-	TGTGCCAGCACGAGGGGTCGGGGGTTGAACACTGAAGCTTTCTTT	CASTRGRGLNTEAFF
once	TRBV9	TRBJ2-3	13	-	TGTGCCAGCAGCGCCCCCGGCACAGATACGCAGTATTTT	CASSAPGTDTQYF
-	TRBV13	TRBJ1-1	14	-	TGTGCCAGCAGCTCGGGGTTTATGAACACTGAAGCTTTCTTT	CASSSGFMNTEAFF
-	TRBV13	TRBJ2-3	18	TRBD2	TGTGCCAGCAGCTTAGGGCGGACTAGCGACACTAGCACAGATACGCAGTATTTT	CASSLGRTSDTSTDTQYF
-	TRBV14	TRBJ2-7	16	-	TGTGCCAGCAGTCCCCTTAATAGAGCACTCCCCTGGGAGCAGTACTTC	CASSPLNRALPWEQYF
-	TRBV19	TRBJ2-7	18	TRBD1	TGTGCCAGTAGTCTACGCTGGGACAGGGGTGTGTACAGGTACGAGCAGTACTTC	CASSLRWDRGVYRYEQYF
-	TRBV28	TRBJ1-4	15	-	TGTGCCAGCAGTCCCCAGGCAGCAACTAATGAAAAACTGTTTTTT	CASSPQAATNEKLFF
-	TRBV7-3	TRBJ2-5	12	TRBD1	TGTGCCAGCAGCTTAGGCAGGGGGTTTGAGTACTTC	CASSLGRGFEYF
-	TRBV28	TRBJ2-7	14	TRBD1	TGTGCCAGCAGCATTACAGGGGGATCCTACGAGCAGTACTTC	CASSITGGSYEQYF
-	TRBV12-1	TRBJ2-3	18	-	TGTGCCAGCAGCTTTGAGGTAGCGGGCCCCCATAGCACAGATACGCAGTATTTT	CASSFEVAGPHSTDTQYF
-	TRBV14	TRBJ2-6	21	-	TGTGCCAGCAGCCCTAGCAGTTGGCAGGCCTACAGAACCTCTGGGGCCAACGTCCTGACTTTC	CASSPSSWQAYRTSGANVLTF
-	TRBV19	TRBJ2-1	16	-	TGTGCCAGTAGGCGTGCCGGGACTCGGCCCTACAATGAGCAGTTCTTC	CASRRAGTRPYNEQFF
-	TRBV5-8	TRBJ2-3	17	TRBD2	TGTGCCAGCGATCTAGCGGGAGGGCCCCTGGTAACAGATACGCAGTATTTT	CASDLAGGPLVTDTQYF
-	TRBV5-1	TRBJ2-2	19	TRBD2	TGCGCCAGCAGCCCGTCGGGACTAGCGGGAGGAAGGAACACCGGGGAGCTGTTTTTT	CASSPSGLAGGRNTGELFF
-	TRBV5-6	TRBJ2-5	16	-	TGTGCCAGCAGCCGCACAAACCAGGGGATGAGTGAGACCCAGTACTTC	CASSRTNQGMSETQYF
-	TRBV13	TRBJ2-1	14	TRBD2	TGTGCCAGCAGCATCTATAGCGGGGTCAATGAGCAGTTCTTC	CASSIYSGVNEQFF
-	TRBV9	TRBJ2-3	15	TRBD2	TGTGCCAGCAGCGTAGAGCGGGGGGGGACGGATACGCAGTATTTT	CASSVERGGTDTQYF
-	TRBV5-4	TRBJ2-1	15	TRBD1	TGTGCCAGCAGCTTGAGGGACAGGGGGCAGCATGAGCAGTTCTTC	CASSLRDRGQHEQFF
-	TRBV6-1	TRBJ1-5	13	TRBD1	TGTGCCAGCAGTCGACAGGGAGGTCAGCCCCAGCATTTT	CASSRQGGQPQHF
-	TRBV5-4	TRBJ1-1	15	TRBD1	TGTGCCAGCAGCCTAGGACAGGGTCAGAACACTGAAGCTTTCTTT	CASSLGQGQNTEAFF
-	TRBV11-2	TRBJ2-1	17	TRBD2	TGTGCCAGCAGCTTACCCAGCGGGGGGGCCTCCTACAATGAGCAGTTCTTC	CASSLPSGGASYNEQFF
-	TRBV6-6	TRBJ2-7	15	TRBD1	TGTGCCAGCAGTGACCACCTGGACAGGCCGGCCGAGCAGTACTTC	CASSDHLDRPAEQYF